This T cell receptor (beta chain) was observed in a study of cytomegalovirus exposure and HLA in healthy donors. As regards this clone: Its target is unknown.

Study findings and constraints: Three CMV-associated chains proved CMV antigen-specific in vitro. In the 120 validation repertoires, a later analysis found that first-cohort TCR clusters tended to co-occur.

Donors were drawn from the approximately 120-subject validation cohort, separate from the roughly 700-subject first cohort. Germline V gene sequence: CDR1 MNHEY, CDR2 SVGAGI. V was clipped by 0 bases and J by 7 bases; unmatched bases: 6. The CDR3 covers 16 residues. Profiled with immunoSEQ multiplex PCR; TCRdb holds only in-frame clones, not every one. The table lists 68,000 or so clones, more than 95% of them singletons. The rearrangement uses TRBV6-5 and TRBJ2-3; 11 bases align to TRBD2. Source material: PBMCs. The sequence derives from a man aged 18 to 29 in good health and CMV-seronegative. In nucleotides, the CDR3 is TGTGCCAGCAGTTACTCTAGCGGGAGGGCCGAGAATACGCAGTATTTT. This codes for CASSYSSGRAENTQYF.